A selection of T cell receptor beta chains follows, all from one sample in a study of cytomegalovirus exposure and HLA in healthy donors. Produced via immunoSEQ multiplex PCR; TCRdb's table is partial and in-frame only. Of some 120,000 clones in the sample, roughly 80% were seen once. Specimen: PBMCs. Receptors were obtained from a male donor in good health and CMV-seronegative. CDR3s include the opening cysteine and the closing phenylalanine or tryptophan.

TRBV10-2 | CASSEVAGGITDTQYF
TRBV25-1 | CASSDGAIQYF
TRBV5-1 | CASSTDRGANQPQHF
TRBV15 | CATSREFTGEGYTF
TRBV7-8 | CASSSGLAGETQYF
TRBV7-2 | CASSPLPTGSYGYTF
TRBV30 | CAWSSSRGHQPQHF
TRBV7-9 | CSSSRPLERYGYTF
TRBV28 | CASSSGQLGRYEQYF
TRBV25-1 | CASSLRDRNTGELFF
TRBV13 | CASSLRVTGANVLTF
TRBV6-5 | CASSYGGREGAFF
TRBV19 | CASSRQGIADTQYF
TRBV28 | CASLDRGRTGELFF
TRBV9 | CASSESGDMNTEAFF
TRBV11-3 | CASSAGTSGRETQYF
TRBV7-6 | CASSLLVAGPDTQYF
TRBV6-5 | CASSPGQGRNTF
TRBV10-3 | CAISAPTGGGNTIYF
TRBV5-1 | CASSPDSGGQPQHF
TRBV4-1 | CASSPGRATMMGSGQYF
TRBV4-2 | CASSQGLGDRETQYF
TRBV6-6 | CASTAGSSHNEQFF
TRBV5-1 | CASSLDADSTEAFF
TRBV19 | CASSIDSHPRKKPNYGYTF
TRBV11-2 | CASSLRRLASGETQYF
TRBV6-5 | CATTKNAENEQFF
TRBV19 | CASRQAGANTGELFF